These 32 T cell receptor beta chains were sequenced from one sample in a study of CD8 T cells in Susac syndrome. RNA amounts of about 0.45 to 1 ug underwent reverse transcription with random hexamers. In TCRdb, the immunoSEQ multiplex PCR reads were re-called with MiXCR into one record per CDR3 protein. The sample holds 95,000 or so distinct CDR3 sequences, over 85% seen once. Sequencing was done on a sample of CD8+ T cells from PBMCs. These TCRs come from a human donor in good health.

The CDR3 nucleotides are TGTGCCAGCAGTTACCCGGGACAGGGGAAAGTTCTTGGCACAGATACGCAGTATTTT. This codes for CASSYPGQGKVLGTDTQYF. The rearrangement uses TRBV6-5 and TRBJ2-3, with 10 bases aligning to TRBD1. V was clipped by 2 bases and J by 1 base; unmatched bases: 12. Germline CDR1 is MNHEY and CDR2 is SVGAGI. The CDR3 extends over 19 amino acids.

The chain joins TRBV7-9 to TRBJ2-5, with TRBD1 matching 9 bases. The CDR3 runs to 15 residues. The trim removed 2 bases at V and 3 bases at J, leaving 4 bases unmatched. The V gene's germline CDR1 is SEHNR and CDR2 FQNEAQ (reference sequence). The CDR3 sequence: CASSLTRDREETQYF. As DNA, the CDR3 is TGTGCCAGCAGCTTAACTAGGGACAGGGAAGAGACCCAGTACTTC.

This chain links TRBV27 with TRBJ1-6; no definite D call. CDR1 and CDR2 (germline): MNHEY, SMNVEV (reference sequence). The length of the CDR3 is 15 residues. Trimming cost V 4 bases and J 7 bases, with 14 bases left between them. The CDR3 loop reads CASSSPSNLNSPLHF. The CDR3 DNA follows: TGTGCCAGCAGTTCTCCCTCAAATCTGAATTCACCCCTCCACTTT.

This rearrangement joins TRBV6-2 or TRBV6-3 to TRBJ1-2; D is uncertain. The CDR3 has 12 amino acids. The germline CDR1 and CDR2 sequences are MNHEY and SVGEGT. Between the trimmed V and J ends, which lost 6 bases and 5 bases, there was a span of 10 bases. The CDR3 spells CASSYSPYGYTF. CDR3 DNA sequence: TGTGCCAGCAGCTATTCTCCGTATGGCTACACCTTC.

This sequence joins TRBV2 and TRBJ2-1, with D uncertain. Germline-derived CDR1 and CDR2 are SNHLY and FYNNEI. V shed 2 bases and J shed 3 bases, with 11 bases lying between them. This CDR3 has 15 amino acids. CDR3 protein: CASSEMPEYYNEQFF. In nucleotides, the CDR3 is TGTGCCAGCAGTGAAATGCCGGAATACTACAATGAGCAGTTCTTC.

The rearrangement links TRBV12-3 or TRBV12-4 to TRBJ2-3; perhaps TRBD2 as D (6 bases). The CDR3 totals 14 residues. Trimming removed 9 bases at V and 0 bases at J, with 13 bases between. The chain's CDR3 is CASLREDSTDTQYF. The CDR3 bases are TGTGCCAGTTTAAGGGAGGATAGCACAGATACGCAGTATTTT.

The chain links TRBV4-2 to TRBJ2-5; 11 nucleotides line up with TRBD2. CDR1 and CDR2 from the germline V gene are LGHNA and YNFKEQ. CDR3 size: 18 residues. V shed 0 bases and J 3 bases; nucleotides not matched to a gene: 9. CDR3 nucleotides: TGTGCCAGCAGCCAAGAATGGCTAGCGGGGGGCAGGGAAGAGACCCAGTACTTC. Residues: CASSQEWLAGGREETQYF.

This chain joins TRBV11-2 and TRBJ2-7; D is ambiguous. The CDR3 totals 12 residues. With 5 bases removed from V and 5 bases from J, the gap between germline ends came to 10 bases. The germline CDR1 and CDR2 sequences are SGHAT and FQNNGV. DNA for the CDR3: TGTGCCAGCAGCCCCGGATACGACGAGCAGTACTTC. This sequence encodes CASSPGYDEQYF.

The chain employs TRBV7-9 and TRBJ2-7; D possibly matches TRBD1 or TRBD2 (5 bases each). From germline, CDR1 is SEHNR and CDR2 FQNEAQ (reference sequence). This CDR3 contains 12 residues. V lost 9 bases to trimming and J lost 5 bases, with 14 bases between them. The CDR3 DNA is TGTGCCAGTACCGGGGCATCGGACGAGCAGTACTTC. This gives the protein CASTGASDEQYF.

The genes are TRBV29-1 and TRBJ2-5; 8 bases match TRBD2. Germline CDR1 reads SQVTM; CDR2 reads ANQGSEA. V lost 7 bases and J lost 1; bases outside the gene matches: 5. There are 13 residues in the CDR3. The CDR3 nucleotides are TGCAGCGAGTTACGGGGGGGCCAAGAGACCCAGTACTTC. Its protein is CSELRGGQETQYF.

The rearrangement links TRBV3-1 to TRBJ2-3; maybe TRBD2 (5 bases). CDR3 size: 16 residues. The V gene's germline CDR1 is LGHDT and CDR2 YNNKEL (reference sequence). With 5 bases removed from V and 2 bases from J, the gap between germline ends came to 17 bases. The DNA of the CDR3 is TGTGCCAGCAGCGTCTATATAGACCGGGACACAGATACGCAGTATTTT. As protein: CASSVYIDRDTDTQYF.

The V and J genes are TRBV4-1 and TRBJ2-7; 12 bases are a match to TRBD1. Germline CDR1 MGHRA, CDR2 YSYEKL. This CDR3 region has 16 residues. V lost 2 bases, J lost 5 bases, and 7 bases stayed unmatched. The CDR3 reads CASSQSGTGGFDEQYF. The CDR3 region has the DNA TGCGCCAGCAGCCAATCCGGGACAGGGGGCTTCGACGAGCAGTACTTC.

For the CDR3, the DNA is TGTGCCAGCAGCCAAGTCACCGGGGAGCTGTTTTTT. Translated: CASSQVTGELFF. The rearrangement links TRBV3-1 to TRBJ2-2; D gene uncertain. The CDR3 is made up of 12 amino acids. V was shortened by 1 base and J by 4 bases, with 1 base between the two germline ends. In germline, CDR1 is LGHDT, CDR2 YNNKEL (reference sequence).

The chain has TRBV19 and TRBJ2-2; D not resolved. The CDR3 runs 13 residues. Looked up from germline, CDR1 is LNHDA and CDR2 is SQIVND (reference sequence). The germline V and J ends were trimmed by 6 bases and 8 bases, with 13 bases remaining between them. CDR3 residues: CASSPTAMGELFF. CDR3 nucleotides: TGTGCCAGTAGCCCGACTGCGATGGGGGAGCTGTTTTTT. The complete variable domain, with remaining parts taken from reference TRBV19 and TRBJ2-2, reads DGGITQSPKYLFRKEGQNVTLSCEQNLNHDAMYWYRQDPGQGLRLIYYSQIVNDFQKGDIAEGYSVSREKKESFPLTVTSAQKNPTAFYLCASSPTAMGELFFGEGSRLTVL.

The V call is TRBV27, the J call TRBJ2-3; no clear D. The CDR3 consists of 12 residues. Trimming took 5 bases from V and 5 from J, leaving 8 bases between them. Germline V CDR1 and CDR2: MNHEY, SMNVEV (reference sequence). The CDR3 nucleotides are TGTGCCAGCAGTGGGAACCAAGATACGCAGTATTTT. It encodes CASSGNQDTQYF.

This chain connects TRBV12-3 or TRBV12-4 to TRBJ1-1; no definite D call. The CDR3 contains 14 residues. V was clipped by 2 bases and J by 6 bases, with 13 bases between them. The CDR3 nucleotides are TGTGCCAGCAGTTTAACCGGCGGAATCTCTGAAGCTTTCTTT. It encodes CASSLTGGISEAFF.

Concerning this clonotype itself: Sequence at one end of the junction differs from germline and may be a read error. The J gene is TRBJ2-5, the V gene TRBV13; weak D call: TRBD2 (6 bases). CDR1 and CDR2 (germline): PRHDT, FYEKMQ (reference sequence). The CDR3 loop spans 14 amino acids. The CDR3 here is CASSIGTYQETQYF. The DNA of the CDR3 is TGTGCCAGCAGCATAGGGACTTATCAAGAGACCCAGTACTTC. Looking up the rest from reference TRBV13 and TRBJ2-5 gives the full variable domain: AAGVIQSPRHLIKEKRETATLKCYPIPRHDTVYWYQQGPGQDPQFLISFYEKMQSDKGSIPDRFSAQQFSDYHSELNMSSLELGDSALYFCASSIGTYQETQYFGPGTRLLVL.

The V and J genes are TRBV18 and TRBJ2-5; D remains unclear. The CDR3 is 14 amino acids. The V gene lost 0 bases and the J gene lost 2 bases, with 7 bases spanning the gap. Germline CDR1 is KGHSH and CDR2 is LQKENI. This CDR3 is CASSPPEQQETQYF. The CDR3 DNA sequence: TGTGCCAGCTCACCACCTGAACAACAAGAGACCCAGTACTTC.

The V call is TRBV3-1, the J call TRBJ2-1; D assignment may be TRBD1 or TRBD2 (6 bases each). Trimming removed 0 bases at V and 8 bases at J, with 8 bases between. The germline V gene encodes CDR1 LGHDT and CDR2 YNNKEL (reference sequence). The CDR3 length is 13 residues. For the CDR3, the DNA is TGTGCCAGCAGCCAAGACGGGGGCGATGAGCAGTTCTTC. It yields the protein CASSQDGGDEQFF.

This chain uses TRBV4-1 with TRBJ1-1; TRBD1 aligns across 9 bases. Germline CDR1 reads MGHRA; CDR2 reads YSYEKL. Germline trimming cut 1 base from V and 4 bases from J; bases unmatched to any gene: 7. This CDR3 spans 16 amino acids. The CDR3 region is CASSQAPGQGSTEAFF. CDR3 nucleotides: TGCGCCAGCAGCCAAGCCCCGGGACAGGGAAGCACTGAAGCTTTCTTT.

V is TRBV7-9 and J is TRBJ2-2; 7 bases are a match to TRBD2. The CDR3 sequence is 16 residues long. Germline CDR1 reads SEHNR; CDR2 reads FQNEAQ (reference sequence). V shed 3 bases and J 4 bases; nucleotides not matched to a gene: 8. This CDR3 reads CASSFLLERGTGELFF. CDR3 DNA sequence: TGTGCCAGCAGCTTTCTGCTAGAGCGGGGCACCGGGGAGCTGTTTTTT. Filled out from reference TRBV7-9 and TRBJ2-2, the complete variable domain reads DTGVSQNPRHKITKRGQNVTFRCDPISEHNRLYWYRQTLGQGPEFLTYFQNEAQLEKSRLLSDRFSAERPKGSFSTLEIQRTEQGDSAMYLCASSFLLERGTGELFFGEGSRLTVL.

The CDR3: CASSPYRTGGISYGYTF. The CDR3 coding sequence is TGTGCCAGCAGCCCATATAGGACAGGGGGCATTTCCTATGGCTACACCTTC. This chain links TRBV3-1 with TRBJ1-2; 11 bases match TRBD1. The junction had 11 bases not matched to a gene; V was cut back by 4 bases and J by 4 bases. The germline gives CDR1 LGHDT, CDR2 YNNKEL (reference sequence). The CDR3 is 17 amino acids.

This clonotype was seen just once. The chain combines TRBV7-8 with TRBJ2-7; D is uncertain. The CDR3 spans 14 residues. Trimming removed 3 bases at V and 2 bases at J, with 11 bases between. Germline values: CDR1 SGHVS, CDR2 FQNEAQ. The CDR3: CASSFRGIAYEQYF. In nucleotides, the CDR3 is TGTGCCAGCAGCTTTCGAGGCATTGCCTACGAGCAGTACTTC.

The genes are TRBV10-3 and TRBJ1-1, with D maybe TRBD1 (5 bases). The CDR3 runs to 12 residues. Germline loops: CDR1 ENHRY, CDR2 SYGVKD. V lost 10 bases and J lost 1, with 10 bases in between. The CDR3 is CATETGNTEAFF. The CDR3 region has the DNA TGTGCCACCGAAACAGGGAACACTGAAGCTTTCTTT.

This clonotype was detected once. V and J are TRBV5-6 and TRBJ1-1; 11 bases fit TRBD1. Losses at the gene ends were 4 bases for V and 6 bases for J; bases not matched to a gene: 5. Germline V lookup: CDR1 SGHDT, CDR2 YYEEEE. The CDR3 covers 14 residues. CDR3 protein: CASSGGTGGSEAFF. The CDR3, as DNA: TGTGCCAGCAGCGGGGGGACAGGGGGTTCTGAAGCTTTCTTT.

This clonotype was recorded a few times. This chain joins TRBV30 and TRBJ1-2; D is perhaps TRBD1 (5 bases). Germline-derived CDR1 and CDR2 are GTSNPN and SVGIG (reference sequence). The CDR3 loop spans 15 amino acids. V lost 4 bases, J lost 4 bases, and 19 bases lay in between. The CDR3 bases are TGTGCCTGGACAAATCGGGACCCAAAATTCTATGGCTACACCTTC. Protein: CAWTNRDPKFYGYTF.

The genes are TRBV5-6 and TRBJ2-5, with 7 bases matching TRBD2. The V gene's germline CDR1 is SGHDT and CDR2 YYEEEE. V was pared by 2 bases and J by 4 bases, with 2 bases of the junction left unmatched. This CDR3 contains 13 residues. DNA of the CDR3: TGTGCCAGCAGCTTATGGGAGGGAGAGACCCAGTACTTC. Translation: CASSLWEGETQYF.

The rearrangement joins TRBV5-1 to TRBJ2-5, with 7 bases that match TRBD1. Germline V gives CDR1 SGHRS, CDR2 YFSETQ. After removal of 5 bases from V and 5 bases from J, the junction contained 15 bases not matched to a gene. CDR3 size: 16 residues. CDR3 protein: CASRRRTGVTGETQYF. The CDR3 DNA reads TGCGCCAGCAGACGTCGTACAGGGGTGACCGGGGAGACCCAGTACTTC. Combining the CDR3 with reference TRBV5-1 and TRBJ2-5 gives the whole variable domain KAGVTQTPRYLIKTRGQQVTLSCSPISGHRSVSWYQQTPGQGLQFLFEYFSETQRNKGNFPGRFSGRQFSNSRSEMNVSTLELGDSALYLCASRRRTGVTGETQYFGPGTRLLVL.

This chain connects TRBV11-1 to TRBJ2-3, with 7 bases fitting TRBD1. There are 15 residues in the CDR3. V lost 3 bases and J lost 4; bases outside the gene matches: 7. Germline assignment: CDR1 SGHAT and CDR2 FQDESV (reference sequence). The CDR3 DNA sequence: TGTGCCAGCAGCTTGACAGGGAGATGGGCAGATACGCAGTATTTT. Its translation is CASSLTGRWADTQYF.

The chain has TRBV5-1 and TRBJ2-7; D is unclear. This CDR3 region has 12 residues. V lost 1 base and J 5 bases, leaving 7 bases between the germline ends. CDR1 and CDR2 from the germline V gene are SGHRS and YFSETQ. The CDR3 DNA follows: TGCGCCAGCAGCTTGCATTTCAACGAGCAGTACTTC. Its protein is CASSLHFNEQYF.

This clonotype has just a few counts. V is TRBV29-1 and J is TRBJ1-2; 8 bases fit TRBD1. This CDR3 is 11 amino acids long. The trim removed 6 bases at V and 3 bases at J, leaving 0 bases unmatched. The germline gives CDR1 SQVTM, CDR2 ANQGSEA. The CDR3 region is CSVTGDYGYTF. The CDR3 DNA is TGCAGCGTGACAGGGGACTATGGCTACACCTTC.

In regard to this clonotype: At one end the junction does not follow the germline gene, possibly because of a read error. The CDR3 here is CASSQDRGLGANVPTF. The DNA for the CDR3 is TGTGCCAGCAGCCAAGACAGGGGTTTGGGGGCCAACGTCCCGACTTTC. The rearrangement joins TRBV14 to TRBJ2-6, with TRBD1 as a possible D gene (6 bases). This CDR3 is built from 16 residues. The V gene's germline CDR1 is SGHDN and CDR2 FVKESK.